The sequence of this T cell receptor beta chain was determined in a study of cytomegalovirus exposure and HLA in healthy donors. This CDR3 region has 14 residues. V was shortened by 8 bases and J by 0 bases, with 12 bases between the two germline ends. Per the germline V gene, CDR1 is SEHNR and CDR2 is FQNEAQ (reference sequence). In the PCR, 60 Vbeta and 13 Jbeta primers were used. The method was immunoSEQ multiplex PCR; TCRdb's version includes in-frame clones alone and lacks a portion of them. Found here are roughly 130,000 clones, 80% to 90% of them singletons; the top ten hold about 11%. Sequenced material: PBMCs. This chain uses TRBV7-9 with TRBJ2-3, with D possibly matching TRBD2 (5 bases). This receptor was identified in a male donor in good health and CMV-seropositive. The CDR3 DNA sequence: TGTGCCAGCGGTCTAGCCGGAAGCACAGATACGCAGTATTTT. This gives the protein CASGLAGSTDTQYF.